The rows below give T cell receptor beta chains drawn from one sample of a study of cytomegalovirus exposure and HLA in healthy donors. The protocol was immunoSEQ multiplex PCR, while the TCRdb copy is restricted to in-frame clones and leaves out a portion. This table has 120,000 or so clones, 80% to 90% appearing once. Sequencing was performed on PBMCs. The receptors stem from a young man in good health and CMV-seropositive. Each CDR3 is given with its conserved first and last residue. A D gene is named only where the DNA matches it firmly. Some rows have no size entry. The others give once, few or many, or a class for an expanded clone.

>NA|TRBV29-1|NA|TRBJ2-7
TGCAGCGTTGTGGCAGGGAGGTACGAGCAGTACTTC
CSVVAGRYEQYF
>NA|TRBV2|NA|TRBJ2-2
TGTGCCAGCAGTGCGACAGGGGAGGGCACCGGGGAGCTGTTTTTT
CASSATGEGTGELFF
>once|TRBV6-5|TRBD1|TRBJ1-4
TGTGCCAGCAGTCAACAGGGGAACCAAGGAAAACTGTTTTTT
CASSQQGNQGKLFF
>NA|TRBV6-1|NA|TRBJ1-1
TGTGCCAGCAGGGCAGGGGCCGGGGTGGCTTTCTTT
CASRAGAGVAFF
>once|TRBV4-1|TRBD1|TRBJ1-5
TGCGCCAGCAGCCAGACGACAGGGCTGGGTCAGCCCCAGCATTTT
CASSQTTGLGQPQHF
>NA|TRBV4-3|NA|TRBJ1-4
TGCGCCAGCAGCCAAGATAGGGGCAGGGGTGAAAAACTGTTTTTT
CASSQDRGRGEKLFF
>NA|TRBV5-4|TRBD1|TRBJ2-5
TGTGCCAGCAGCTCCAAGACAGGGTTGGTAGAGACCCAGTACTTC
CASSSKTGLVETQYF
>NA|TRBV13|TRBD2|TRBJ2-3
TGTGCCAGCAGCAGGTCGGGAGGGGGCACAGATACGCAGTATTTT
CASSRSGGGTDTQYF
>NA|TRBV12-5|NA|TRBJ2-3
TGTGCTAGTGGCCCCGGGGGCACAGATACGCAGTATTTT
CASGPGGTDTQYF
>NA|TRBV6-5|NA|TRBJ1-1
TGTGCCAGCATAGTCGCCTACGGGGACACTGAAGCTTTCTTT
CASIVAYGDTEAFF
>NA|TRBV2|NA|TRBJ1-2
TGTGCCAGCAGTGAACTTCCGCGTTCTAACTATGGCTACACCTTC
CASSELPRSNYGYTF
>NA|TRBV5-8|NA|TRBJ1-1
TGTGCCAGCAGCTCACGGTACACGTCCGGGGGTACTGAAGCTTTCTTT
CASSSRYTSGGTEAFF
>NA|TRBV7-2|NA|TRBJ1-2
TGTGCCAGCAGCTTAGGCGGCAGGGCCCATTCCTATGGCTACACCTTC
CASSLGGRAHSYGYTF
>NA|TRBV5-1|NA|TRBJ2-6
TGCGCCAGCAGCTTGGCCCACGGAGGAGTCGGGGCCAACGTCCTGACTTTC
CASSLAHGGVGANVLTF
>NA|TRBV28|NA|TRBJ2-2
TGTGCCAGCAAAAGCGGAATGGGCGGGGAGCTGTTTTTT
CASKSGMGGELFF
>NA|TRBV5-4|TRBD1|TRBJ1-6
TGTGCCAGCAGCTTGGTGGCAGGGGGCTTGTATTCACCCCTCCACTTT
CASSLVAGGLYSPLHF
>few|TRBV5-1|NA|TRBJ1-2
TGCGCCAGCAGCTTGGAACAGCCCTATGGCTACACCTTC
CASSLEQPYGYTF
>NA|TRBV2|NA|TRBJ2-7
TGTGCCAGCAGTGACTGGGACACTGTAGGCGAGCAGTACTTC
CASSDWDTVGEQYF
>NA|TRBV5-4|TRBD1|TRBJ1-1
TGTGCCAGCAGCTTGGCCAACAGGGGAGACACTGAAGCTTTCTTT
CASSLANRGDTEAFF
>NA|TRBV4-3|NA|TRBJ2-2
TGCGCCAGCAGCCAAGTTCAGGGATCTAGGACCGGGGAGCTGTTTTTT
CASSQVQGSRTGELFF
>NA|TRBV28|TRBD1|TRBJ1-1
TGTGCCAGCAGTTTAGAGGGACAGGGGGCGGGTTTCGACACTGAAGCTTTCTTT
CASSLEGQGAGFDTEAFF
>few|TRBV9|NA|TRBJ1-2
TGTGCCAGCAGCGTAGCTCAACAGGGATCTGGCTACACCTTC
CASSVAQQGSGYTF
>NA|TRBV6-5|NA|TRBJ2-2
TGTGCCAGCAGTTCCCTCCCAGGCTCGAACACCGGGGAGCTGTTTTTT
CASSSLPGSNTGELFF